This TCR beta chain was documented in a study of T cell responses to AZD1222 COVID-19 vaccine. Using immunoSEQ multiplex PCR, the repertoire was profiled, and TCRdb retains in-frame clones only, with some absent. The sample contains 95,000 to 100,000 clones, 80% to 90% of which appear only once. This sequence was found in an adult who received the AZD1222 COVID-19 vaccine. The source material was peripheral blood, sampled 28 days after the second AZD1222 dose.

CDR3 region: CASSLGDTAYGYTF. DNA for the CDR3: TGTGCCAGCAGCTTGGGGGACACCGCTTATGGCTACACCTTC. The V call is TRBV5-6, the J call TRBJ1-2; D is possibly TRBD1 (6 bases). Germline V gene data show CDR1 as SGHDT and CDR2 as YYEEEE. Between the trimmed V and J ends, which lost 0 bases and 5 bases, there was a span of 11 bases. The CDR3 spans 14 residues.